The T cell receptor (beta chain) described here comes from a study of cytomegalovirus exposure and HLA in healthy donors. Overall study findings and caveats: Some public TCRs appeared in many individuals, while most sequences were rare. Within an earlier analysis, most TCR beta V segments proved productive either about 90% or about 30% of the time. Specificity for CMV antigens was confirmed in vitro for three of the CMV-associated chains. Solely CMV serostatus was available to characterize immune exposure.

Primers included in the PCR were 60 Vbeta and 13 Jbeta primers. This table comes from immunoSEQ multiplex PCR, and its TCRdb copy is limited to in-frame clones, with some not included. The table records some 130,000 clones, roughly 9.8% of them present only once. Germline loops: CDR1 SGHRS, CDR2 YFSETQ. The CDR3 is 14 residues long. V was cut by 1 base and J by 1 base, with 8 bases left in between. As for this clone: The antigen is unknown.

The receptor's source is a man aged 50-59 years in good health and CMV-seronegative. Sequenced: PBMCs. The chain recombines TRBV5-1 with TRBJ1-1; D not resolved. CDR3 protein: CASSLTSGNTEAFF. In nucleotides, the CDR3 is TGCGCCAGCAGCTTGACGAGCGGGAACACTGAAGCTTTCTTT.